Listed below are T cell receptor beta chains from one sample, sequenced in a study of cytomegalovirus exposure and HLA in healthy donors. TCRdb's table, derived via immunoSEQ multiplex PCR, lists solely in-frame clones and lacks some. The table includes about 200,000 clones, 86% detected once. Sequencing was performed on PBMCs. The receptors derive from a woman in her late teens or twenties in good health and CMV-seronegative. The CDR3 runs from the conserved cysteine through the conserved F or W.

j_gene | v_gene | CDR3aa
TRBJ1-2 | TRBV7-9 | CASSNEGQGARGYTF
TRBJ1-2 | TRBV2 | CASEINSGGRGYTF
TRBJ2-7 | TRBV5-6 | CASSPLALAGGSGYYEQYF
TRBJ2-6 | TRBV2 | CASSEGTSTSGANVLTF
TRBJ1-6 | TRBV6-1 | CASSEKRGTGSSYNSPLHF
TRBJ2-1 | TRBV7-8 | CASSLAQERGGPFF
TRBJ2-1 | TRBV6-4 | CASALDIRAPNEQFF
TRBJ1-1 | TRBV19 | CASSLGWLEGPKAFF
TRBJ1-6 | TRBV18 | CASSRDRDLHF
TRBJ2-2 | TRBV2 | CASSPGGTGELFF
TRBJ2-7 | TRBV5-1 | CASSSGALPYEQYF
TRBJ1-4 | TRBV27 | CASSLLMGGEKLFF
TRBJ2-4 | TRBV30 | CAWTAGGNIQYF
TRBJ2-7 | TRBV6-7 | CARTSGVYEQYF
TRBJ1-5 | TRBV10-2 | CASSDRGRSQPQHF
TRBJ2-4 | TRBV29-1 | CSVVPPAGGINIQYF
TRBJ2-7 | TRBV20-1 | CSVGAYEQYF
TRBJ2-7 | TRBV19 | CASKQQGAYEQYF
TRBJ1-1 | TRBV11-2 | CASSLFGVNTEAFF
TRBJ1-4 | TRBV30 | CALLQGVDNEKLFF
TRBJ1-1 | TRBV4-1 | CASSQGAVLNTEAFF
TRBJ2-2 | TRBV5-4 | CASSPPPAGRTGELFF
TRBJ2-3 | TRBV30 | CAWSPGSSNTQYF
TRBJ2-1 | TRBV7-8 | CASSLSGGILTEQFF
TRBJ1-4 | TRBV7-9 | CASSSRQGGATNEKLFF
TRBJ2-3 | TRBV11-2 | CASSLGPGLMTDTQYF
TRBJ2-1 | TRBV4-1 | CASRGGQGGTYNEQFF
TRBJ1-6 | TRBV13 | CASSYSPAGDNSPLHF
TRBJ2-2 | TRBV5-1 | CASSEGVGSGELFF
TRBJ2-7 | TRBV29-1 | CSVEKGQGQYF
TRBJ2-3 | TRBV5-1 | CASSPWTTLLSTDTQYF
TRBJ2-3 | TRBV7-9 | CASSLGTSGSADTQYF
TRBJ2-2 | TRBV27 | CASSLAGGTGELFF
TRBJ1-2 | TRBV5-1 | CASSLDRAIYGYTF
TRBJ2-1 | TRBV18 | CASSLRTGQSYNEQFF
TRBJ2-1 | TRBV9 | CASSVDAGGLYNEQFF
TRBJ2-5 | TRBV11-2 | CASSPMGGRQETQYF
TRBJ2-7 | TRBV4-1 | CASSQDGMREQYF
TRBJ1-1 | TRBV19 | CASSIQGAETEAFF
TRBJ2-3 | TRBV4-1 | CASSQDGGSGDTQYF